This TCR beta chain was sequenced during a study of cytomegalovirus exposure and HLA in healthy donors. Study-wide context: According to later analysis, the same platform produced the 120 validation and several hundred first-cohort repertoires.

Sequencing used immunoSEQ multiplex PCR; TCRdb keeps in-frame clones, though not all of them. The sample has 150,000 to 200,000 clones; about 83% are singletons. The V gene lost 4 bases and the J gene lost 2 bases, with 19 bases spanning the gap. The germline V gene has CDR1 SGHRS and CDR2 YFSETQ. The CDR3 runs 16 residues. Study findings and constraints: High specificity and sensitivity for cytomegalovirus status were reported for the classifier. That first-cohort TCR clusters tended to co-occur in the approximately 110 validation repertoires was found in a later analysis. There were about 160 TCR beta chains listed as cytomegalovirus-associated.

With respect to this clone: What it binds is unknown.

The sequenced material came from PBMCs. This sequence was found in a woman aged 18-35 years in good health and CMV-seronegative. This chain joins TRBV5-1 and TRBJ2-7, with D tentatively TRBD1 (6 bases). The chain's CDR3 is CASSREGPGQTYEQYF. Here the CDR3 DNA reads TGCGCCAGCAGCCGCGAGGGTCCGGGACAAACCTACGAGCAGTACTTC.